This T cell receptor beta chain emerged from a study of shared clonotypes between healthy human individuals. This clone was seen more than once but under ten times. Repertoires were generated with immunoSEQ multiplex PCR, while TCRdb's copy carries only in-frame clones and drops some. The sample carries about 360,000 clones, less than 85% recorded once. V gave up 7 bases and J gave up 3 bases, with 7 bases separating them. Germline V CDR1 and CDR2: LNHDA, SQIVND (reference sequence). CDR3 size: 12 residues. The TCR sequence derives from a young man in good health. This chain joins TRBV19 and TRBJ1-3, with D unresolved. The sequencing sample was made of memory CD4+ T cells sorted from blood. As to subset: CD45RA-negative fraction. In DNA form, the CDR3 reads TGTGCCAGTAATGGTTTTGGAAACACCATATATTTT. Protein: CASNGFGNTIYF.